This T cell receptor beta chain was profiled in a study of T cells in Graves' hyperthyroidism and ophthalmopathy. Researchers took RNA transcripts and amplified the TCR beta CDR3 regions from them. The primer set for the first-round RT-PCR of the TCR CDR3 was HTBI. TCRdb fed the multiplex PCR reads into MiXCR, producing one record per CDR3 protein. In the table there are roughly 500,000 distinct CDR3 sequences, around 22% of which are singletons. The diagnoses drew upon clinical symptoms, serum thyroxine and TRAb, thyroid ultrasound and orbital computed tomography. Roughly 9.1 ml of fresh peripheral blood supplied the PBMCs. Study-wide results and limits: The model's output predicted ophthalmopathy at a median of 6.5 months prior to onset. In the blood, most expanded thyroid clonotypes above 0.001 appeared as well.

On this clonotype itself: Its antigen is not known.

The CDR3 extends over 17 amino acids. Germline V gives CDR1 MGHRA, CDR2 YSYEKL. The V end was cut by 0 bases, the J end by 4 bases, with 16 bases between. The rearrangement joins TRBV4-1 to TRBJ1-3; no definite D call. The sample was blood. The receptor was derived from a woman aged 25 to 45 with Graves' ophthalmopathy. This CDR3 reads CASSQEEGFPRGNTIYF. In DNA form, the CDR3 reads TGCGCCAGCAGCCAAGAGGAAGGGTTTCCGCGGGGAAACACCATATATTTT.